This section outlines one T cell receptor (beta chain) sequence together with its context. The antigen is not known. The data originate from a study of T cell responses to AZD1222 COVID-19 vaccine. Whole-study results and caveats: An increase in Spike-specific TCR breadth and depth was observed after two AZD1222 doses. Repertoires in all cases were sampled only once the peak T cell response had passed.

The CDR3 consists of 13 residues. V dropped 0 bases and J dropped 4 bases, with 5 bases sitting between them. Germline V gives CDR1 SGDLS, CDR2 YYNGEE. Produced via immunoSEQ multiplex PCR; TCRdb's table is partial and in-frame only. The table shows roughly 150,000 clones, with about nine tenths occurring only once. The source was peripheral blood, collected 28 days after the second AZD1222 dose. This TCR was sampled from an adult who received the AZD1222 COVID-19 vaccine. The V gene is TRBV9, the J gene TRBJ2-1; D is unresolved. The CDR3 protein is CASSVAAYNEQFF. CDR3 DNA sequence: TGTGCCAGCAGCGTAGCGGCGTACAATGAGCAGTTCTTC.